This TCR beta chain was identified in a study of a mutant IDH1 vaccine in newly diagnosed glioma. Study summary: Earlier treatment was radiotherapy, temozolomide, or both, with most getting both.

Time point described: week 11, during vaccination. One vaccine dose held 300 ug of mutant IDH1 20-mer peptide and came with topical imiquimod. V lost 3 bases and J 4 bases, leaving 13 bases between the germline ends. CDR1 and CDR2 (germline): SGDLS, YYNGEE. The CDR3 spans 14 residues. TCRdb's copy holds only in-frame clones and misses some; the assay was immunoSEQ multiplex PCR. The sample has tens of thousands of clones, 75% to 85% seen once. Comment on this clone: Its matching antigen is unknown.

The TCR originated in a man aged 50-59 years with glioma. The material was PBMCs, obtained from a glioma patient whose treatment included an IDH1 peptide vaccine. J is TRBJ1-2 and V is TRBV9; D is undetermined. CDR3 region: CASSAASGTYGYTF. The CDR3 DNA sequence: TGTGCCAGCAGCGCTGCCTCTGGTACCTATGGCTACACCTTC.